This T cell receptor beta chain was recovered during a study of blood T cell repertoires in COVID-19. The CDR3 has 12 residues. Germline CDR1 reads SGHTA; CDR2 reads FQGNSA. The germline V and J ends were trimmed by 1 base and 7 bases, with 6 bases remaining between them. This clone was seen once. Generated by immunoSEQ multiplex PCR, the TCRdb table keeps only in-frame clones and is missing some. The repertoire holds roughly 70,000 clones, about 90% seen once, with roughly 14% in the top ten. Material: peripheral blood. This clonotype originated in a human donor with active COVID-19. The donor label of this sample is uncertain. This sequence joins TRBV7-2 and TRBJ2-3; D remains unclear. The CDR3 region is CASSLGRYTQYF. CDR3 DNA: TGTGCCAGCAGCTTAGGTCGTTATACGCAGTATTTT.